This T cell receptor (beta chain) was observed in a study of T cells in Graves' hyperthyroidism and ophthalmopathy. This clonotype was seen only a few times. Template material for amplifying TCR beta CDR3 regions consisted of RNA transcripts. In the first-round RT-PCR of the TCR CDR3, the HTBI primer set was used. TCRdb reprocessed the multiplex PCR reads with MiXCR, giving one entry per CDR3 protein. The table lists 250,000 to 350,000 distinct CDR3 sequences, about 18% of them singletons. This receptor was taken from a woman aged 55-75 years with Graves' ophthalmopathy. The specimen sequenced was blood.

The CDR3 here is CASSSTYGQGTIQYF. The CDR3 DNA reads as TGTGCCAGCAGCTCAACATACGGACAGGGGACCATTCAGTACTTC. The gene calls are TRBV11-2 and TRBJ2-4, with 9 positions matching TRBD1. The CDR3 length is 15 residues. The V gene's germline CDR1 is SGHAT and CDR2 FQNNGV. The trim removed 4 bases at V and 9 bases at J, leaving 10 bases unmatched.